This T cell receptor (beta chain) stems from a study of response to subunit inactivated influenza vaccine. A single record per CDR3 protein comes from TCRdb applying MiXCR to the RT-PCR reads. This table holds 150,000 to 200,000 distinct CDR3 sequences, more than 10% found once. The CDR3 has 16 residues. Germline CDR1 MRHNA, CDR2 SNTAGT. Deletions cut 5 bases from V and 6 bases from J, with 22 bases between. This clonotype was seen more than once but under ten times. A further study also used this sample, focusing on T cells expressing NK-cell markers. That paper adds: UMIs accompanied the 5'RACE template switching by which TCR beta cDNA was made. The TCR beta repertoires were obtained from sorted CD3+CD56+NKG2C+, CD3+CD56+NKG2C- and CD3+CD56-NKG2C+ T cells. Sequencing covered eight donors, seven HCMV-seropositive and one seronegative. One observes that, in a few donors, these clonotypes were also the leading ones within the CD3+CD56-NKG2C+ fraction. It is unclear if expanded NKG2C-expressing clones target HCMV antigens.

The J gene is TRBJ1-2, the V gene TRBV6-4; a possible D gene is TRBD1 (5 bases). The sequenced sample was CD8+ T cells sorted from PBMCs, obtained 11 to 12 days after vaccination. The receptor was derived from a man aged 45 to 65 who received an inactivated influenza vaccine. The CDR3 sequence: CASSPGYTGGDHGYTF. The CDR3, as DNA: TGTGCCAGCAGTCCCGGTTACACAGGTGGGGATCATGGCTACACCTTC.